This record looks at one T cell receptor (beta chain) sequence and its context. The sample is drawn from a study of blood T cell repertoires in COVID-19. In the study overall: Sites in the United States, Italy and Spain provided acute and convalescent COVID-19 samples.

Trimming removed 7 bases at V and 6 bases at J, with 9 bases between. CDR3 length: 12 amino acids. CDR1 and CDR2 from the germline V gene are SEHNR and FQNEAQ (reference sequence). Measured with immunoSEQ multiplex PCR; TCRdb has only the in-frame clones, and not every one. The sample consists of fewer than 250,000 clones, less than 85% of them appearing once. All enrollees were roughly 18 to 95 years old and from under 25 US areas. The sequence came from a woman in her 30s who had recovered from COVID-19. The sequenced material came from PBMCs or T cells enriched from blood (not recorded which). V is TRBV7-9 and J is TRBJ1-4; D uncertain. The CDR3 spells CASTYLHEKLFF. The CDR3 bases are TGTGCCAGCACCTACCTACATGAAAAACTGTTTTTT. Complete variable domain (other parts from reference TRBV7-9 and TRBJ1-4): DTGVSQNPRHKITKRGQNVTFRCDPISEHNRLYWYRQTLGQGPEFLTYFQNEAQLEKSRLLSDRFSAERPKGSFSTLEIQRTEQGDSAMYLCASTYLHEKLFFGSGTQLSVL.